Here is one T cell receptor (beta chain) with its context. Trimming removed 11 bases from V and 2 bases from J, with 12 bases in between. CDR3 length equals 13 residues. The germline V gene encodes CDR1 LNHDA and CDR2 SQIVND (reference sequence). The sample belongs to a study of OX40 agonist ivuxolimab in advanced cancers. Some clones are missing from TCRdb's copy, which holds only in-frame ones; the method was immunoSEQ multiplex PCR. The sample holds about 50,000 clones; around 90% are singletons and the top ten take less than 0.8%. V gene TRBV19 combines with J gene TRBJ2-2, with D perhaps assigned TRBD1 or TRBD2 (5 bases each). This clonotype originated in an adult with an advanced solid tumor such as melanoma, head and neck, liver or kidney cancer. Material: CD4+ or CD8+ T cells sorted from blood, obtained in a trial of the OX40 agonist ivuxolimab. The CDR3 is CACRDPNTGELFF. CDR3 coding DNA: TGTGCCTGCCGGGACCCAAACACCGGGGAGCTGTTTTTT.